This TCR beta chain comes out of a study of blood T cell repertoires in COVID-19. Study-wide background: Acute and convalescent COVID-19 specimens originated in the United States, Italy and Spain. T cells, B-cell-depleted T cells, or PBMCs supplied cDNA or gDNA.

Method: immunoSEQ multiplex PCR; TCRdb's copy keeps in-frame clones and lacks some. The table includes a few hundred thousand clones, 85% to 90% detected once. The source material was peripheral blood. This sequence was found in a woman aged 25-40 years with COVID-19, enrolled during active disease.

CDR3 in amino acids: CATSSLQGSAAYEQYF. CDR3 nucleotide sequence: TGTGCCACCAGCAGCCTACAGGGGTCCGCCGCCTACGAGCAGTACTTC. The chain carries TRBV15 and TRBJ2-7, with 7 bases fitting TRBD1. This CDR3 contains 16 residues. V trimming: 3 bases; J trimming: 2 bases; junction bases outside the gene matches: 10. Looked up from germline, CDR1 is LNHNV and CDR2 is YYDKDF (reference sequence).